The T cell receptor beta chain under discussion was sequenced for a study of OX40 agonist ivuxolimab in advanced cancers. Overall study results and limits: The study found among the lowest clonal expansion in partial responders at 0.1-3.0 mg/kg. CD4+ T cells averaged fewer expanded clones than CD8+ T cells.

Regarding this clone: Its specificity is unknown.

This CDR3 is 15 amino acids long. V lost 6 bases and J lost 3; bases outside the gene matches: 9. Germline V gives CDR1 KGHSH, CDR2 LQKENI. Profiled with immunoSEQ multiplex PCR; TCRdb holds only in-frame clones, not every one. The data hold 20,000 or so clones, with about four fifths observed a single time. This specimen was CD4+ or CD8+ T cells sorted from blood, taken in a trial of the OX40 agonist ivuxolimab. This clonotype was obtained from an adult with an advanced solid tumor such as melanoma, head and neck, liver or kidney cancer. The genes are TRBV18 and TRBJ2-3; 7 bases match TRBD1. The CDR3 DNA is TGTGCCAGCTCGCCGGGGACAGAGGGGACAGATACGCAGTATTTT. Protein sequence: CASSPGTEGTDTQYF.